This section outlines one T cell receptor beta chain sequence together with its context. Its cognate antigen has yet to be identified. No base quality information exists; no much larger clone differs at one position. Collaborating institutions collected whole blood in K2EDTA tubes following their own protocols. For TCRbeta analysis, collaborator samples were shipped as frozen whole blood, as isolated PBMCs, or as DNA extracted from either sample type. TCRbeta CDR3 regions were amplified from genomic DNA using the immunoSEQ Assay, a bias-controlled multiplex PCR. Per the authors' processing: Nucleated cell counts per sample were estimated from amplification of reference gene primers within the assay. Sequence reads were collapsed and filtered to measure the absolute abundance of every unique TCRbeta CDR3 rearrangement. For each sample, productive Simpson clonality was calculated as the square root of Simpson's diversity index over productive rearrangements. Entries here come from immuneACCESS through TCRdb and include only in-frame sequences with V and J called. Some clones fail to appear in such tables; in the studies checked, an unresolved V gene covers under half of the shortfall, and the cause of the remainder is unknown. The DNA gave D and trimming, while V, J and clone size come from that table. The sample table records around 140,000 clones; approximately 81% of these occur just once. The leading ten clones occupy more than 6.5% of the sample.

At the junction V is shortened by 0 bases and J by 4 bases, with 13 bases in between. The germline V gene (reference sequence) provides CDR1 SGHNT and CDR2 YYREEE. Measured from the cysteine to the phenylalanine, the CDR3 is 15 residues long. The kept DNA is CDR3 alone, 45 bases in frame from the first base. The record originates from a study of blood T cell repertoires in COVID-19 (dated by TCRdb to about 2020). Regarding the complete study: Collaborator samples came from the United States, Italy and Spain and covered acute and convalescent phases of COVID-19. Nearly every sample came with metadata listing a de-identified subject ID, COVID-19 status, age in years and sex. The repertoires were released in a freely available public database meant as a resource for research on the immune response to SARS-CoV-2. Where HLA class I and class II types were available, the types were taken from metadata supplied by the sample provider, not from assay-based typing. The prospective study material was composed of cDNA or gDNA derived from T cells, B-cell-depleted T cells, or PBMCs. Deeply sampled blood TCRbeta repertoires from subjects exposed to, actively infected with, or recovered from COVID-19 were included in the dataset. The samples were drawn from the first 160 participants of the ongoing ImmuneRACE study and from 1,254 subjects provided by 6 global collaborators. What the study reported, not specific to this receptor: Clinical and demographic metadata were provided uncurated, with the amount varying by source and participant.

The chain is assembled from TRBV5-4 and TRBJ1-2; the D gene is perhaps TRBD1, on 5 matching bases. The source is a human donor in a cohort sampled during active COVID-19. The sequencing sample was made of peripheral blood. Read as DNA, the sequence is TGTGCCAGCAGCTTGGATAGGGGCTTCTCCTATGGCTACACCTTC. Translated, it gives CASSLDRGFSYGYTF.